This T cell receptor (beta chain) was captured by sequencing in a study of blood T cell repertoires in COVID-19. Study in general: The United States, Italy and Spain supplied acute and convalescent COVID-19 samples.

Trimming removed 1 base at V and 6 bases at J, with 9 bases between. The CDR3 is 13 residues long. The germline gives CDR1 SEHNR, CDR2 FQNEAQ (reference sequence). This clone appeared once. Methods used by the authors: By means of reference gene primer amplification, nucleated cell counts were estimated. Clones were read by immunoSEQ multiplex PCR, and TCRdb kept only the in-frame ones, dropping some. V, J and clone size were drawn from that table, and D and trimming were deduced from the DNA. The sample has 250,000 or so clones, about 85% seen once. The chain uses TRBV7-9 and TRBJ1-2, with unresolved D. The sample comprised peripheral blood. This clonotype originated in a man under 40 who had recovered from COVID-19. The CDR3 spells CASSLVPGDGYTF. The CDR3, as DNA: TGTGCCAGCAGCTTAGTCCCTGGAGATGGCTACACCTTC.